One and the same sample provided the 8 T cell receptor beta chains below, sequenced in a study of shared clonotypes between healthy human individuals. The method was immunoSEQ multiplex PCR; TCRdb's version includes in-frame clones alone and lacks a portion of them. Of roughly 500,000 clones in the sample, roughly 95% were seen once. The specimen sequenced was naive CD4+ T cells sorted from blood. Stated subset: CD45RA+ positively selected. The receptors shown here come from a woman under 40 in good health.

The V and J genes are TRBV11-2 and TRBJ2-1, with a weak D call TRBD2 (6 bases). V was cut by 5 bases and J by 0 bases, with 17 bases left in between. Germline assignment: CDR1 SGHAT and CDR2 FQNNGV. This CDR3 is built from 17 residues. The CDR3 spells CASSNTQRVSSYNEQFF. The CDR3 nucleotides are TGTGCCAGCAGCAATACCCAGCGGGTCAGCTCCTACAATGAGCAGTTCTTC. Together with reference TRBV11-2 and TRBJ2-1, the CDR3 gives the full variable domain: EAGVAQSPRYKIIEKRQSVAFWCNPISGHATLYWYQQILGQGPKLLIQFQNNGVVDDSQLPKDRFSAERLKGVDSTLKIQPAKLEDSAVYLCASSNTQRVSSYNEQFFGPGTRLTVL.

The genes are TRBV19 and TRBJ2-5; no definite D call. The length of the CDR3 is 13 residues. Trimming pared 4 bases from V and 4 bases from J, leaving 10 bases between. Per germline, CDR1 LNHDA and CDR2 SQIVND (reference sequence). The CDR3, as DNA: TGTGCCAGTAGTACTTTGGTGCGAGAGACCCAGTACTTC. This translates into CASSTLVRETQYF.

CDR3 DNA: TGTGCCAGCTCAGGGGGCGAGGACACTGAAGCTTTCTTT. The encoded protein is CASSGGEDTEAFF. The J gene is TRBJ1-1, the V gene TRBV2; TRBD1 agrees at 8 bases. V lost 8 bases to trimming and J lost 3 bases; unmatched junction nucleotides: 5. This CDR3 contains 13 residues. Germline CDR1 is SNHLY and CDR2 is FYNNEI.

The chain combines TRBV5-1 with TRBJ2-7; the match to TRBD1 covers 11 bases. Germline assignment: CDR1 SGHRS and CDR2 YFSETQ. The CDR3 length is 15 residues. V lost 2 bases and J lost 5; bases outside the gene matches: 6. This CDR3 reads CASSFGTGGFNEQYF. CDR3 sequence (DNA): TGCGCCAGCAGCTTTGGGACAGGGGGATTCAACGAGCAGTACTTC.

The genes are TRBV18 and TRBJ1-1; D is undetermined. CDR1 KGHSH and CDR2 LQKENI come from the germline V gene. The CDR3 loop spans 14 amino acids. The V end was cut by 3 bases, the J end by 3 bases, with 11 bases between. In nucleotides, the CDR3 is TGTGCCAGCTCACCGGGAAAGAGGGACACTGAAGCTTTCTTT. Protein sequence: CASSPGKRDTEAFF.

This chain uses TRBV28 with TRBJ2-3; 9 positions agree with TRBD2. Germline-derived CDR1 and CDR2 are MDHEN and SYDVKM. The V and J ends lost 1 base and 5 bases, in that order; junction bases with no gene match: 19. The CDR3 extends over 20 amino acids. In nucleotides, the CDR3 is TGTGCCAGCAGTTTATTAGCTTGGCTAGCGGGACCCAACACCCAAGATACGCAGTATTTT. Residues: CASSLLAWLAGPNTQDTQYF.

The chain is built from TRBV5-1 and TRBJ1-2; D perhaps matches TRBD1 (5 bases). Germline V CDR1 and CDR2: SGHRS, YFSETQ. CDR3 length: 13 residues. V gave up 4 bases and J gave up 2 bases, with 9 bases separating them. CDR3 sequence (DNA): TGCGCCAGCAGCGATCGGGGCAACTATGGCTACACCTTC. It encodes CASSDRGNYGYTF.

The chain's CDR3 is CASSLEGPWVTGELFF. The CDR3 DNA follows: TGTGCCAGCAGCTTAGAAGGGCCATGGGTCACCGGGGAGCTGTTTTTT. This sequence joins TRBV13 and TRBJ2-2, with no clear D. V shed 1 base and J shed 4 bases, with 13 bases lying between them. The CDR3 has 16 amino acids. Germline V gene lookup returns CDR1 PRHDT and CDR2 FYEKMQ (reference sequence).